This T cell receptor beta chain was captured by sequencing in a study of T-cell memory formation after mild COVID-19. Whole-study context: Clusters of TCRs were largely donor specific.

TCR alpha and TCR beta cDNA libraries with sample barcodes and UMIs came from 5'RACE using constant-segment primers. TCRdb itself ran the 5' RACE reads through MiXCR, one entry per CDR3 protein. The repertoire holds approximately 400,000 distinct CDR3 sequences, with roughly a quarter as singletons. Regarding this clonotype: Its antigen is currently unknown.

Study observations and caveats: Memory sampled before infection contained some responding clones, suggesting cross-reactive memory joined. While clones contracting from day 15 to 85 were balanced between CD4 and CD8, later expanders leaned CD4+.

The CDR3 contains 15 residues. With V trimmed by 8 bases and J by 7 bases, 12 bases remained unmatched. CDR1 and CDR2 (germline): SGHNT, YENEEA. The receptor's source is an adult woman who had mild COVID-19 (a few samples of this study predate the infection). Cell type and time point are not known. Sequencing was performed on PBMCs or a T cell subset sorted from them (not recorded which). The V and J genes are TRBV11-3 and TRBJ2-1, with TRBD2 matching 9 bases. CDR3 sequence: CASGRGLAGRNEQFF. The CDR3 DNA sequence: TGTGCCAGCGGGCGTGGGCTAGCGGGACGGAATGAGCAGTTCTTC.